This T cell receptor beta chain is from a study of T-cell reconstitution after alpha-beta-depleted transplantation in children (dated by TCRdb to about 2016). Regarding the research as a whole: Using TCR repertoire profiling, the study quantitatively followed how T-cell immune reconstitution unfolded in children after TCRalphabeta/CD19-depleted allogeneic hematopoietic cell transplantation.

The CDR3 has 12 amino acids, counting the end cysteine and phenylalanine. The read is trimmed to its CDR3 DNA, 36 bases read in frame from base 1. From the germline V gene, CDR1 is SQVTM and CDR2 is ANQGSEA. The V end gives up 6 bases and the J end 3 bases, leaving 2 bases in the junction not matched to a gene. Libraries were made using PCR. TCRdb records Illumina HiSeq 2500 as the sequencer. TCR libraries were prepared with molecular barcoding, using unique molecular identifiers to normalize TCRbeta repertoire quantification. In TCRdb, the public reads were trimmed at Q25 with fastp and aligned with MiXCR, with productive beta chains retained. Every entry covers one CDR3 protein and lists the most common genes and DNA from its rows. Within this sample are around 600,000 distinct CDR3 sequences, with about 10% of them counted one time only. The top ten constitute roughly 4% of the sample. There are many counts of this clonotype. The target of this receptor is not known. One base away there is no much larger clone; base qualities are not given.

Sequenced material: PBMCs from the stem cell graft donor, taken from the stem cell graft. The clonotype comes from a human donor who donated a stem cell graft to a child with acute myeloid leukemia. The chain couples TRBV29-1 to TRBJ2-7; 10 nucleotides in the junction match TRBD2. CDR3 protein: CSVASGSYEQYF. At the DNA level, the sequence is TGCAGCGTCGCTAGCGGGAGCTACGAGCAGTACTTC.